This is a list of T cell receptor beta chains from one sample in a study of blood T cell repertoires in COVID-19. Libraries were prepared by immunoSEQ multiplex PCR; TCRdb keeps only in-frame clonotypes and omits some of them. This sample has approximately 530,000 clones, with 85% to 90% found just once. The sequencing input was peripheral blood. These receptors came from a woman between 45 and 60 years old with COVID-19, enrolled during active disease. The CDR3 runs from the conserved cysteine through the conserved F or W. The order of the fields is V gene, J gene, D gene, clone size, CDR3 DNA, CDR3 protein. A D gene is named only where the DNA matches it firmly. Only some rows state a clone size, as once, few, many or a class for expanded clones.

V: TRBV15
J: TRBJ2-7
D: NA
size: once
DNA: TGTGCCACCAGCCCTTCCAGAGGGGGCTACGAGCAGTACTTC
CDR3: CATSPSRGGYEQYF

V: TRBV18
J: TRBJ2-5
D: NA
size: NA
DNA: TGTGCCAGCTCCTTATTAGGGGGGGCACAAGAGACCCAGTACTTC
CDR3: CASSLLGGAQETQYF

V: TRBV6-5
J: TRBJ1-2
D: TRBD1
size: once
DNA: TGTGCCAGCAGTCGACAGGGGGACTATGGCTACACCTTC
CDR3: CASSRQGDYGYTF

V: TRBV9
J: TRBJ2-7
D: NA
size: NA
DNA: TGTGCCAGCAGCGTAGCCGTTGCTAACGAGCAGTACTTC
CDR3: CASSVAVANEQYF

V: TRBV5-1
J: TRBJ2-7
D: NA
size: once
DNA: TGCGCCAGCCGGACAGACTCCTACGAGCAGTACTTC
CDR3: CASRTDSYEQYF

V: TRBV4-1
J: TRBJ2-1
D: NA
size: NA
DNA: TGCGCCAGCAGCCAACACCTAGGTGAGCAGTTCTTC
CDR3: CASSQHLGEQFF

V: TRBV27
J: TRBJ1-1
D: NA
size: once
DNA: TGTGCCAGCAGTCCCGCGGGCACTGAAGCTTTCTTT
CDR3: CASSPAGTEAFF

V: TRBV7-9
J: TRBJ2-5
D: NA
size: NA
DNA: TGTGCCAGCAGCCGCGACTGGGAAGAGACCCAGTACTTC
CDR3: CASSRDWEETQYF

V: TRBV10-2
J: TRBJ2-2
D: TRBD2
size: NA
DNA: TGCGCCAGCCTACTAGCGGGATACACCGGGGAGCTGTTTTTT
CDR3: CASLLAGYTGELFF

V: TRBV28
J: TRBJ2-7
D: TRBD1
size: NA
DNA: TGTGCCAGCAGTATCGTTGAGGGACAGATCTACGAGCAGTACTTC
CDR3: CASSIVEGQIYEQYF

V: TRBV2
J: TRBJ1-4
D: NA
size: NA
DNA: TGTGCCAGCAGCCCAGCGATGGCTAATGAAAAACTGTTTTTT
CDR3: CASSPAMANEKLFF

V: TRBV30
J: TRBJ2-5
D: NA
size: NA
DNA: TGTGCCTGGAGGACAGGTTTAGCCGAGACCCAGTACTTC
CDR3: CAWRTGLAETQYF

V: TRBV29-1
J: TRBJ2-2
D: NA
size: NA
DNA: TGCAGCGTTGGGGCAGGCGCGAACACCGGGGAGCTGTTTTTT
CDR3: CSVGAGANTGELFF

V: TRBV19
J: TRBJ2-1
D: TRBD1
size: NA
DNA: TGTGCCAGTACCCTGGGGTGGGACAGGAACAATGAGCAGTTCTTC
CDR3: CASTLGWDRNNEQFF

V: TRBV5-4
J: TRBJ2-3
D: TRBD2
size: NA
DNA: TGTGCCAGCAGCGCCGGGGGGGTAGTAGATACGCAGTATTTT
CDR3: CASSAGGVVDTQYF